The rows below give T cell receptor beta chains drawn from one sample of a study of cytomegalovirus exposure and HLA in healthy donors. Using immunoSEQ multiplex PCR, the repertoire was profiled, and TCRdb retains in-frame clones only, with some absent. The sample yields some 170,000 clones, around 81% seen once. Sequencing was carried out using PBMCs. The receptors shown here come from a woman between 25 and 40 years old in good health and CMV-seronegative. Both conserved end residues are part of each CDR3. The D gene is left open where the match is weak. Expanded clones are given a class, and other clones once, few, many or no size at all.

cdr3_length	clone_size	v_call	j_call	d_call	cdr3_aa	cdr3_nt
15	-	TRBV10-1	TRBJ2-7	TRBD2	CASSAGLAGFDEQYF	TGCGCCAGCAGTGCCGGACTAGCGGGGTTCGACGAGCAGTACTTC
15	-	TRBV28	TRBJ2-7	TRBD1	CASSLWTGGTYEQYF	TGTGCCAGCAGTTTATGGACAGGGGGGACCTACGAGCAGTACTTC
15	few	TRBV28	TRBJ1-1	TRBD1	CASSPNDRGRTEAFF	TGTGCCAGCAGTCCGAACGACAGGGGGCGCACTGAAGCTTTCTTT
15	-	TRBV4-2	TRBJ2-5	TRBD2	CASSNSGNNQETQYF	TGTGCCAGCAGCAATAGCGGGAACAACCAAGAGACCCAGTACTTC
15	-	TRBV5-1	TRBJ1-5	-	CASSLGQGSNQPQHF	TGCGCCAGCAGCTTGGGGCAGGGAAGCAATCAGCCCCAGCATTTT
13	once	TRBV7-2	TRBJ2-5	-	CASSLVARETQYF	TGTGCCAGCAGCTTGGTAGCGAGAGAGACCCAGTACTTC
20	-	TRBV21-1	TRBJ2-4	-	CASSKDPRQGGRLAKNIQYF	TGTGCCAGCAGCAAAGATCCCCGACAGGGCGGAAGGCTAGCCAAAAACATTCAGTACTTC
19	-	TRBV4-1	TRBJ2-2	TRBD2	CASSQGPFRLAGMAGELFF	TGCGCCAGCAGCCAAGGACCCTTTCGACTAGCGGGAATGGCCGGGGAGCTGTTTTTT
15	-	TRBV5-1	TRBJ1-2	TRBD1	CASSLEQGAGDGYTF	TGCGCCAGCAGCTTGGAACAGGGGGCCGGAGATGGCTACACCTTC
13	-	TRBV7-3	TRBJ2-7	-	CASSWDGGNEQYF	TGTGCCAGCAGCTGGGATGGCGGGAACGAGCAGTACTTC
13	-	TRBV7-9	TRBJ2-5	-	CAGLTEIQETQYF	TGTGCCGGACTTACCGAGATCCAAGAGACCCAGTACTTC
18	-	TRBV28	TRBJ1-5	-	CASSLLTNSGVGNQPQHF	TGTGCCAGCAGTCTCCTAACAAACTCAGGGGTAGGCAATCAGCCCCAGCATTTT
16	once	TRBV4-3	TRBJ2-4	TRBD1	CASSQYQGATKNIQYF	TGCGCCAGCAGCCAATACCAGGGGGCTACCAAAAACATTCAGTACTTC
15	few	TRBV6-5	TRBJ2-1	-	CASRIAESSYNEQFF	TGTGCCAGCAGGATAGCGGAAAGCTCCTACAATGAGCAGTTCTTC
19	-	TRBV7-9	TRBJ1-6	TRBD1	CASSSLPGTADPRDSPLHF	TGTGCCAGCAGCTCACTCCCCGGGACAGCAGATCCGAGGGATTCACCCCTCCACTTT
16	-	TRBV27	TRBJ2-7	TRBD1	CASSLAGQGVSYEQYF	TGTGCCAGCAGTTTAGCGGGACAGGGGGTCTCCTACGAGCAGTACTTC
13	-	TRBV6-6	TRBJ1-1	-	CASSYSRQAEAFF	TGTGCCAGCAGTTACTCTAGACAGGCTGAAGCTTTCTTT
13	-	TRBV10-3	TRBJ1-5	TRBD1	CAIRTGEDQPQHF	TGTGCCATCAGGACAGGGGAGGATCAGCCCCAGCATTTT
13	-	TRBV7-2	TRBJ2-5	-	CASSFIAGETQYF	TGTGCCAGCAGCTTCATCGCGGGAGAGACCCAGTACTTC
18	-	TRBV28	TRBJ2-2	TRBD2	CASSPLGAGGPGTGELFF	TGTGCCAGCAGTCCCCTGGGAGCGGGAGGGCCGGGGACCGGGGAGCTGTTTTTT
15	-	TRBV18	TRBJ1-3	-	CASSPQGVGGNTIYF	TGTGCCAGCTCACCACAAGGAGTAGGTGGAAACACCATATATTTT
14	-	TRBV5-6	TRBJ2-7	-	CASSTTDMEREQYF	TGTGCCAGCAGCACGACAGATATGGAACGCGAGCAGTACTTC
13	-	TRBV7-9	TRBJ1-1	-	CASSLAGQFEAFF	TGTGCCAGCAGCTTAGCCGGACAGTTTGAAGCTTTCTTT
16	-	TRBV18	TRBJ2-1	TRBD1	CASSPSAGTAYNEQFF	TGTGCCAGCTCACCATCGGCCGGGACAGCATACAATGAGCAGTTCTTC
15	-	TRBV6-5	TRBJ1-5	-	CASSRTRVGRQPQHF	TGTGCCAGCAGTCGAACCAGGGTCGGTCGCCAGCCCCAGCATTTT
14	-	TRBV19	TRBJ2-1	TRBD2	CASSSTSGSNEQFF	TGTGCCAGTAGCTCGACGAGCGGGAGCAATGAGCAGTTCTTC
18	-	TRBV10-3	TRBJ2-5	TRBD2	CAISDSQAGRKAVETQYF	TGTGCCATCAGTGACAGCCAAGCGGGGCGGAAGGCCGTGGAGACCCAGTACTTC
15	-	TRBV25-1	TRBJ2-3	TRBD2	CASSGPSGRGDTQYF	TGTGCCAGCAGTGGGCCTAGCGGGAGGGGGGATACGCAGTATTTT
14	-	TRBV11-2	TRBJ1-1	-	CASSLEGTGTEAFF	TGTGCCAGCAGCTTAGAAGGTACAGGGACTGAAGCTTTCTTT
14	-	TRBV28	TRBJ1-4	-	CASSLVDSREKLFF	TGTGCCAGCAGTTTGGTGGACAGCCGGGAAAAACTGTTTTTT
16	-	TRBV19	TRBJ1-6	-	CASALKHYRDNSPLHF	TGTGCCAGTGCATTGAAACATTACAGGGATAATTCACCCCTCCACTTT
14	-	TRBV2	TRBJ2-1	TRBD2	CASSYSGSGNEQFF	TGTGCCAGCAGTTATAGCGGGAGTGGTAATGAGCAGTTCTTC
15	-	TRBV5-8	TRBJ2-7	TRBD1	CASSFVATGGYEQYF	TGTGCCAGCAGCTTCGTTGCGACAGGGGGCTACGAGCAGTACTTC
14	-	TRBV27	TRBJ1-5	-	CASSSGSRSQPQHF	TGTGCCAGCAGTTCCGGGAGCAGAAGTCAGCCCCAGCATTTT
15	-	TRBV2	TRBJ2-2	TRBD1	CASSATGTDTGELFF	TGTGCCAGCAGTGCTACCGGGACAGACACCGGGGAGCTGTTTTTT
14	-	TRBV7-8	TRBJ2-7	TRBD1	CASSLQGDSHEQYF	TGTGCCAGCAGCCTACAGGGGGACAGTCACGAGCAGTACTTC
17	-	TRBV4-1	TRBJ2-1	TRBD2	CASSQEGLAGGRSEQFF	TGCGCCAGCAGCCAGGAGGGACTAGCGGGGGGGCGGAGTGAGCAGTTCTTC
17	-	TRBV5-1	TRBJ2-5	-	CASSPRTGGTDKETQYF	TGCGCCAGCAGCCCCAGAACAGGCGGGACCGACAAAGAGACCCAGTACTTC
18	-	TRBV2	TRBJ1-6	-	CASGGEDGGGSYNSPLHF	TGTGCCAGCGGGGGGGAGGACGGAGGGGGCTCCTATAATTCACCCCTCCACTTT
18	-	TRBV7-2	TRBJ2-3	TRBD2	CASSLETSGGGDTDTQYF	TGTGCCAGCAGCTTAGAAACATCTGGCGGGGGGGACACAGATACGCAGTATTTT